These 27 T cell receptor beta chains came from one sample sequenced in a study of blood T cells in healthy people across ages. The second PCR ran about 6 to 11 cycles with a sample-barcoded 5' primer and J-beta primers. TCRdb independently ran MiXCR on the 5' RACE reads; one entry per CDR3 protein. The sample holds over 1,300,000 distinct CDR3 sequences, 45% to 70% seen once. Material for sequencing was blood. Receptors were obtained from a man between 18 and 29 years old in good health.

This clonotype turned up a few times. This chain joins TRBV29-1 and TRBJ2-3; 10 nucleotides agree with TRBD2. V dropped 5 bases and J dropped 2; count of bases not matched to a gene: 13. The CDR3 has 17 amino acids. The germline CDR1 and CDR2 sequences are SQVTM and ANQGSEA. The CDR3 loop is CSVLGLAEWRATDTQYF. CDR3 sequence (DNA): TGCAGCGTTCTTGGACTAGCGGAATGGAGAGCCACAGATACGCAGTATTTT.

The V gene is TRBV27, the J gene TRBJ2-7; TRBD1 matches 9 bases. The V and J ends lost 5 bases and 5 bases, in that order; junction bases with no gene match: 13. CDR1 is MNHEY and CDR2 is SMNVEV in the germline V gene (reference sequence). The CDR3 has 16 residues. Written as DNA, the CDR3 is TGTGCCAGCAGTCTGAGCTTCGGGACAGGGATTGACGAGCAGTACTTC. Its translation is CASSLSFGTGIDEQYF.

CDR3 sequence: CASSHLTSGGPSYNEQYF. The CDR3 coding sequence is TGCGCCAGCAGCCATTTGACTAGCGGGGGGCCCTCCTACAATGAGCAGTACTTC. This chain links TRBV4-1 with TRBJ2-5, with 13 bases fitting TRBD2. V lost 3 bases and J lost 11; bases outside the gene matches: 18. The CDR3 extends over 18 amino acids. CDR1 MGHRA and CDR2 YSYEKL come from the germline V gene.

This clonotype was seen only a few times. The rearrangement joins TRBV28 to TRBJ2-1; TRBD2 agrees at 11 bases. Germline CDR1 is MDHEN and CDR2 is SYDVKM. Trimming cost V 3 bases and J 6 bases; bases outside gene matches: 10. The CDR3 length is 17 residues. The CDR3: CASSFLKLAGVFNEQFF. The CDR3, as DNA: TGTGCCAGCAGTTTTCTTAAACTAGCGGGGGTATTCAATGAGCAGTTCTTC.

This chain joins TRBV5-4 and TRBJ2-1; D gene uncertain. Trimming pared 0 bases from V and 2 bases from J, leaving 6 bases between. Germline V gene sequence: CDR1 SGHNT, CDR2 YYREEE (reference sequence). This CDR3 is built from 14 residues. The CDR3 nucleotides are TGTGCCAGCAGCTTGGGAGATCCCTACAATGAGCAGTTCTTC. Protein sequence: CASSLGDPYNEQFF. The complete variable domain, with remaining parts taken from reference TRBV5-4 and TRBJ2-1, reads ETGVTQSPTHLIKTRGQQVTLRCSSQSGHNTVSWYQQALGQGPQFIFQYYREEENGRGNFPPRFSGLQFPNYSSELNVNALELDDSALYLCASSLGDPYNEQFFGPGTRLTVL.

This clonotype was counted a single time. In nucleotides, the CDR3 is TGCAGTGCTCACGACCTGCAGGGACTGGGGACTGAAGCTTTCTTT. Amino acid sequence: CSAHDLQGLGTEAFF. The chain joins TRBV20-1 to TRBJ1-1; perhaps TRBD1 as D (5 bases). CDR1 and CDR2 (germline): DFQATT, SNEGSKA (reference sequence). The CDR3 totals 15 residues. V was pared by 5 bases and J by 5 bases, with 21 bases between.

This clonotype was seen more than once but under ten times. A read error may produce the germline difference seen at one junction end. The chain is built from TRBV25-1 and TRBJ2-1; 7 bases line up with TRBD1. Germline values: CDR1 MGHDK, CDR2 SYGVNS. The CDR3 is made up of 12 amino acids. The CDR3 DNA sequence: TGTGCCAGCGGTGACAGGGTAAATGAGCAGTTCTTC. Its translation: CASGDRVNEQFF.

The gene calls are TRBV15 and TRBJ1-2, with D hard to call. Germline V gene lookup returns CDR1 LNHNV and CDR2 YYDKDF (reference sequence). With 0 bases removed from V and 4 bases from J, the gap between germline ends came to 12 bases. There are 15 residues in the CDR3. In DNA form, the CDR3 reads TGTGCCACCAGCAGAGATCATCGGGTTGCCTATGGCTACACCTTC. This translates into CATSRDHRVAYGYTF.

The rearrangement uses TRBV20-1 and TRBJ1-5, with D hard to call. The CDR3 loop spans 13 amino acids. Trimming removed 0 bases at V and 7 bases at J, with 10 bases between. The germline V gene encodes CDR1 DFQATT and CDR2 SNEGSKA (reference sequence). The CDR3 region is CSARDQVSQPQHF. In DNA form, the CDR3 reads TGCAGTGCTAGAGATCAGGTCAGCCAGCCCCAGCATTTT.

The chain joins TRBV5-1 to TRBJ2-3, with 8 bases that match TRBD2. J was trimmed by 6 bases and V by 1 base; bases with no gene match: 10. The germline V gene encodes CDR1 SGHRS and CDR2 YFSETQ. This CDR3 has 16 residues. The CDR3 DNA is TGCGCCAGCAGCTTGCCTTCTAGCGGGCCTTTGGATACGCAGTATTTT. It translates to CASSLPSSGPLDTQYF.

This chain uses TRBV7-2 with TRBJ2-1, with 7 nucleotides matching TRBD1. The CDR3 has 16 residues. V lost 1 base, J lost 2 bases, and 5 bases stayed unmatched. Per germline, CDR1 SGHTA and CDR2 FQGNSA. The CDR3 loop is CASSLERGRTYNEQFF. Written as DNA, the CDR3 is TGTGCCAGCAGCTTAGAAAGGGGGCGAACCTACAATGAGCAGTTCTTC.

This clonotype was detected only a few times. The CDR3: CASSYSKSGGGQYF. CDR3 sequence (DNA): TGTGCCAGCAGTTACTCAAAGTCAGGGGGCGGGCAGTACTTC. V is TRBV6-6 and J is TRBJ2-4; 8 bases line up with TRBD1. The CDR3 runs 14 residues. Germline assignment: CDR1 MNHNY and CDR2 SVGAGI (reference sequence). V lost 0 bases, J lost 13 bases, and 8 bases stayed unmatched.

The chain joins TRBV18 to TRBJ1-1; maybe TRBD1 (5 bases). V dropped 4 bases and J dropped 8 bases, with 14 bases sitting between them. The CDR3 extends over 13 amino acids. The V gene's germline CDR1 is KGHSH and CDR2 LQKENI. The CDR3 protein is CASSQLQGVEAFF. The DNA of the CDR3 is TGTGCCAGCTCACAGCTCCAGGGTGTAGAAGCTTTCTTT.

On this clonotype: The junction and the germline gene differ at one end; a read error may be behind it. The V call is TRBV12-3 or TRBV12-4, the J call TRBJ2-1; D tentatively reads TRBD1 or TRBD2 (6 bases each). There are 14 residues in the CDR3. DNA for the CDR3: TGTGCCAGCAATTCCTCGGGGGCCTACAAAGAGCAGTTCTTC. It is translated as CASNSSGAYKEQFF.

The V call is TRBV10-3, the J call TRBJ2-1; D remains ambiguous. Germline CDR1 and CDR2: ENHRY and SYGVKD. This CDR3 contains 11 residues. V was cut by 8 bases and J by 7 bases, with 9 bases left in between. The DNA for the CDR3 is TGTGCCATCTCCGGAACGAATGAGCAGTTCTTC. It is translated as CAISGTNEQFF.

This chain joins TRBV24-1 and TRBJ2-3; TRBD1 might be the D (6 bases). The CDR3 sequence is 13 residues long. The V end lost 5 bases, the J end lost 4 bases, and 9 bases lay between the germline ends. Looked up from germline, CDR1 is KGHDR and CDR2 is SFDVKD. This chain's CDR3 is CATSGAGADTQYF. The CDR3 DNA reads TGTGCCACCAGTGGGGCAGGGGCAGATACGCAGTATTTT.

This chain uses TRBV10-3 with TRBJ1-1, with 11 bases aligning to TRBD1. This CDR3 is 15 amino acids long. V was pared by 0 bases and J by 5 bases, with 2 bases of the junction left unmatched. Germline loops: CDR1 ENHRY, CDR2 SYGVKD. This CDR3 is CAISESDRGQTEAFF. The CDR3 region has the DNA TGTGCCATCAGTGAGTCGGACAGGGGGCAAACTGAAGCTTTCTTT.

V usage is TRBV10-3 and J usage is TRBJ2-3, with D uncertain. The CDR3 runs to 12 residues. V gave up 7 bases and J gave up 2 bases, with 7 bases separating them. Germline V lookup: CDR1 ENHRY, CDR2 SYGVKD. CDR3 sequence reads: CAIMETTDTQYF. The CDR3 DNA sequence: TGTGCCATCATGGAGACCACAGATACGCAGTATTTT.

Regarding this clonotype: An end of the junction differs from the germline gene, which may be a read error. DNA of the CDR3: TGTGCCAGCAGCTCGCTCCCGGACCGCATACCAGGGGATTATCTCTCCTGCGAGCAGTACTTC. This codes for CASSSLPDRIPGDYLSCEQYF. The gene calls are TRBV11-2 and TRBJ2-7, with a tentative D call TRBD1 (6 bases). CDR3 size: 21 residues. The germline V gene encodes CDR1 SGHAT and CDR2 FQNNGV.

The chain is built from TRBV4-1 and TRBJ2-3; the match to TRBD1 covers 10 bases. V was clipped by 0 bases and J by 4 bases; unmatched bases: 7. The CDR3 is 17 residues long. CDR1 and CDR2 from the germline V gene are MGHRA and YSYEKL. The CDR3 is CASSQDSGQGRADTQYF. DNA of the CDR3: TGCGCCAGCAGCCAAGATTCGGGACAGGGGAGGGCAGATACGCAGTATTTT.

This chain links TRBV21-1 with TRBJ2-3; the D segment call TRBD1 is taken from the table without a DNA check. TRBV21-1 is described as a pseudogene. CDR3 length: 17 residues. The DNA for the CDR3 is TGTGCCAGCAGCAAACCCCTGGGAGGCGGGTGCACAGATACGCAGTATTTT. Amino acid sequence: CASSKPLGGGCTDTQYF.

This rearrangement joins TRBV4-1 to TRBJ1-2, with a tentative D call TRBD1 (5 bases). The V gene lost 1 base and the J gene lost 6 bases, with 15 bases spanning the gap. There are 15 residues in the CDR3. Germline-derived CDR1 and CDR2 are MGHRA and YSYEKL. CDR3 DNA: TGCGCCAGCAGCCAAGCCGGGGGGTCAAGGGATGGCTACACCTTC. Encoded protein: CASSQAGGSRDGYTF.

In this sample, this clonotype turned up a few times. At one of its ends the junction is not consistent with the germline gene, which may arise from a read error. The chain combines TRBV27 with TRBJ1-4, with a weak D call TRBD1 (6 bases). This CDR3 is built from 12 residues. Germline V gene lookup returns CDR1 MNHEY and CDR2 SMNVEV (reference sequence). CDR3 nucleotide sequence: TGTGCCGGAGACAGGTTTAATGAAAAACCGTTTTTT. Translation: CAGDRFNEKPFF.

V is TRBV7-6 and J is TRBJ2-7; D is perhaps TRBD2 (5 bases). The CDR3 is 16 residues long. Trimming shortened V by 5 bases and J by 1 base, and 18 bases separated the two germline ends. The germline CDR1 and CDR2 sequences are SGHVS and FNYEAQ. The CDR3 DNA is TGTGCCAGCAGCCTCACTCTCGGGGTTGGATCCTACGAGCAGTACTTC. Residues: CASSLTLGVGSYEQYF.

The chain combines TRBV6-1 with TRBJ2-3, with D hard to call. The CDR3 spans 10 residues. Trimming stripped 6 bases from V and 14 bases from J, with 12 bases between. CDR1 is MNHNS, CDR2 SASEGT, per germline. CDR3 region: CASRTRRWYF. Written as DNA, the CDR3 is TGTGCCAGCAGGACCCGAAGGTGGTATTTT.

This clonotype was observed a few times. The chain has TRBV6-5 and TRBJ2-7; the match to TRBD2 covers 12 bases. The CDR3 loop spans 15 amino acids. From germline, CDR1 is MNHEY and CDR2 SVGAGI. Trimming took 2 bases from V and 7 from J; bases not matched to a gene: 6. The CDR3 region is CASSYGLAGTGEQYF. DNA for the CDR3: TGTGCCAGCAGTTACGGACTAGCGGGAACGGGTGAGCAGTACTTC.

The chain links TRBV20-1 to TRBJ1-2; D remains unclear. Germline V gene sequence: CDR1 DFQATT, CDR2 SNEGSKA (reference sequence). V lost 1 base to trimming and J lost 9 bases, with 6 bases between them. The CDR3 runs to 10 residues. CDR3 in DNA: TGCAGTGCTAGAGCGCAAAGCTACACCTTC. It is translated as CSARAQSYTF.